This T cell receptor (beta chain) was observed in a study of blood T cell repertoires in COVID-19 (TCRdb year 2020). The study in broad terms: Samples from collaborators originated in the United States, Italy and Spain and spanned both the acute and convalescent phases of COVID-19. The prospective study material was composed of cDNA or gDNA derived from T cells, B-cell-depleted T cells, or PBMCs. The dataset comprised deeply sampled blood TCRbeta repertoires from subjects exposed to, actively infected with, or recovered from COVID-19. The repertoires were released in a freely available public database meant as a resource for research on the immune response to SARS-CoV-2. Samples were obtained from the ongoing ImmuneRACE study (first 160 participants) and from 1,254 subjects provided by 6 global collaborators. A de-identified subject ID, COVID-19 status, age in years and sex were almost always included in the sample metadata. Where available, HLA class I and class II types were obtained from metadata supplied by the sample provider rather than from assay-based typing. Summary of the overall study and its limitations: Clinical and demographic metadata were provided uncurated, with the amount varying by source and participant.

The immunoSEQ Assay, a bias-controlled multiplex PCR, was used to amplify TCRbeta CDR3 regions from genomic DNA. On the authors' methods: Nucleated cell counts per sample were estimated from amplification of reference gene primers within the assay. To quantify the absolute abundance of each unique TCRbeta CDR3 rearrangement, sequence reads were collapsed and filtered. Productive Simpson clonality was computed per sample as the square root of Simpson's diversity index over productive rearrangements. The table comes from immuneACCESS by way of TCRdb, which keeps in-frame sequences with V and J called. Part of the clones is missing from these tables; in studies checked, under half for an unresolved V gene and the rest for unknown reasons. From that table come the V and J calls and clone size; the DNA was used to work out D and trimming. The sample table lists 84,000 or so clones, approximately 80% of them with a count of one. The ten biggest clones cover about 10% of the sample.

Points on this clone: The antigen this receptor binds is unknown. No per-base quality is available; no much larger clone lies one base away.

Collaborating institutions collected whole blood in K2EDTA tubes following their own protocols. For TCRbeta analysis, collaborators shipped samples in one of three forms: frozen whole blood, isolated PBMCs, or DNA extracted from either of those sample types. Based on the germline V gene, the CDR1 and CDR2 sequences are KGHDR and SFDVKD. Deletion took 2 bases off V and 7 bases off J, with a span of 16 bases between the germline ends. Including the terminal cysteine and phenylalanine, the CDR3 comprises 16 residues. Only the CDR3 DNA is retained, 48 bases long and in frame from the first base. In this chain, TRBV24-1 is recombined with TRBJ2-2, and perhaps TRBD2 as D gene, on 5 matching bases. This receptor was taken from a woman aged 70-85 years with active or convalescent COVID-19. Sequencing was carried out using peripheral blood. The sequenced DNA is TGTGCCACCAGTGATTCGGAGGCTAGTGGGCTCGGGGAGCTGTTTTTT. This sequence encodes CATSDSEASGLGELFF.